Listed here are 15 T cell receptor beta chains from one sample, sequenced in a study of T cell repertoires in cytomegalovirus infection. TCRdb processed the reads anew with MiXCR; each CDR3 protein has one entry. The sample consists of approximately 630,000 distinct CDR3 sequences, 20% to 25% of them appearing once. Specimen: CD8+ T cells from PBMCs. The receptors come from a human donor in good health (CMV status not recorded). Some clones in this sample may be carry-over from other donors' samples.

This clonotype was seen a few times. The chain joins TRBV15 to TRBJ2-7; D gene uncertain. The CDR3 spans 13 residues. The V gene's germline CDR1 is LNHNV and CDR2 YYDKDF (reference sequence). The ends were cut back, 3 bases at V and 7 bases at J, with 13 bases in the middle. The CDR3 is CATSSPETKEQYV. CDR3 coding DNA: TGTGCCACCAGCAGCCCCGAGACCAAGGAGCAGTACGTC.

This clonotype was picked up a small number of times. DNA for the CDR3: TGTGCCAGCAGCTTAGCCCAGGGCTTTGAAGCTTTCTTT. Amino acids: CASSLAQGFEAFF. The chain couples TRBV7-2 to TRBJ1-1; D might be TRBD1 (5 bases). The germline V gene encodes CDR1 SGHTA and CDR2 FQGNSA. This CDR3 is 13 amino acids long. Deletions cut 0 bases from V and 7 bases from J, with 9 bases between.

This clonotype was counted between two and nine times. The J gene is TRBJ1-2, the V gene TRBV6-1, with 7 positions matching TRBD1. Looked up from germline, CDR1 is MNHNS and CDR2 is SASEGT. V was clipped by 7 bases and J by 4 bases; unmatched bases: 6. This CDR3 contains 13 residues. CDR3 residues: CASTRDSLYGYTF. CDR3 DNA: TGTGCCAGCACCCGGGACAGTCTCTATGGCTACACCTTC.

Only a few counts were recorded for this clonotype. The CDR3 DNA reads TGTGCCAGCTGGGACAGTCTCCAAGAGACCCAGTACTTC. Translated: CASWDSLQETQYF. The gene calls are TRBV6-6 and TRBJ2-5; TRBD1 matches 7 bases. The CDR3 runs 13 residues. Trimming removed 8 bases from V and 1 base from J; junction bases left unmatched: 4. CDR1 is MNHNY, CDR2 SVGAGI, per germline (reference sequence).

This clonotype has ten or more counts. The V call is TRBV5-6, the J call TRBJ2-7; D gene uncertain. V was clipped by 0 bases and J by 3 bases, with 16 bases between them. CDR1 is SGHDT and CDR2 is YYEEEE in the germline V gene. The CDR3 extends over 16 amino acids. The CDR3 protein is CASSLVGSGLDYEQYF. CDR3 nucleotide sequence: TGTGCCAGCAGCTTGGTCGGCTCGGGTCTCGACTACGAGCAGTACTTC.

In its sample, this clonotype was seen a few times. The V gene is TRBV20-1, the J gene TRBJ1-2; D ambiguous. CDR3 length equals 13 residues. The germline V gene encodes CDR1 DFQATT and CDR2 SNEGSKA (reference sequence). V dropped 3 bases and J dropped 6 bases, with 14 bases sitting between them. CDR3 bases: TGCAGTGCTAGGCGGGCGGGAGGTCATGGCTACACCTTC. Translating it yields CSARRAGGHGYTF.

This clonotype was seen repeatedly, ten times or more. The gene calls are TRBV12-3 or TRBV12-4 and TRBJ2-5; D ambiguous. The CDR3 length is 14 residues. V lost 4 bases to trimming and J lost 2 bases, with 11 bases between them. The CDR3 DNA sequence: TGTGCCAGCAGTTCCCCAGACTTGCAAGAGACCCAGTACTTC. It specifies CASSSPDLQETQYF.

This clonotype came up a few times. The chain links TRBV12-3 or TRBV12-4 to TRBJ2-1, with TRBD2 as a possible D gene (6 bases). Trimming shortened V by 2 bases and J by 8 bases, and 10 bases separated the two germline ends. The CDR3 sequence is 13 residues long. CDR3 region: CASSLKGRHEQFF. CDR3 nucleotide sequence: TGTGCCAGCAGTTTAAAGGGGAGGCATGAGCAGTTCTTC.

This clonotype was observed a few times. This chain joins TRBV29-1 and TRBJ2-3, with 10 nucleotides matching TRBD2. V dropped 5 bases and J dropped 5; count of bases not matched to a gene: 16. Looked up from germline, CDR1 is SQVTM and CDR2 is ANQGSEA. There are 17 residues in the CDR3. Here the CDR3 DNA reads TGCAGCGTTCCCCCCTCTCCAGCGGGGGGGCCTAAAGATACGCAGTATTTT. This gives the protein CSVPPSPAGGPKDTQYF.

This clonotype was counted between two and nine times. This chain connects TRBV29-1 to TRBJ2-3; TRBD1 matches at 9 bases. Trimming removed 5 bases from V and 6 bases from J; junction bases left unmatched: 6. Germline V gene lookup returns CDR1 SQVTM and CDR2 ANQGSEA. CDR3 size: 13 residues. CDR3 loop: CSVWTGDTDTQYF. CDR3 DNA: TGCAGCGTTTGGACAGGGGATACCGATACGCAGTATTTT.

This clonotype was observed a few times. The conserved phenylalanine or tryptophan is not found at the CDR3 terminus, so this likely reflects a read error. The limits of the CDR3 on the DNA are not certain, so only TCRdb's listed CDR3 is given. V usage is TRBV7-4 and J usage is TRBJ2-1; TRBD2 was called by the table and not checked on the DNA. CDR1 and CDR2 (germline): SGHVT, SQSDAQ. A total of 14 residues make up the CDR3, ends included. The CDR3 here is CASSPPVGGGAVRI.

The V gene is TRBV6-2 or TRBV6-3, the J gene TRBJ2-3, with D unresolved. Deletions cut 8 bases from V and 2 bases from J, with 14 bases between. This CDR3 has 14 residues. Germline loops: CDR1 MNHEY, CDR2 SVGEGT. The CDR3 region is CASGPRRYTDTQYF. The CDR3 coding sequence is TGTGCCAGCGGTCCCAGGAGATACACAGATACGCAGTATTTT.

This clonotype was counted ten times or more. The gene calls are TRBV7-6 and TRBJ1-1, with D perhaps matching TRBD1 (5 bases). Trimming left V 5 bases short and J 4 bases short, with 14 bases between. Germline V gives CDR1 SGHVS, CDR2 FNYEAQ. This CDR3 has 14 residues. CDR3 in DNA: TGTGCCAGCAGCCCTGCCCGGGACCCCACTGAAGCTTTCTTT. It translates to CASSPARDPTEAFF.

This clonotype was detected a few times. The V gene is TRBV29-1, the J gene TRBJ2-7; D may be TRBD2 (5 bases). Germline loops: CDR1 SQVTM, CDR2 ANQGSEA. The CDR3 spans 13 residues. V lost 1 base and J lost 2, with 9 bases in between. Here the CDR3 DNA reads TGCAGCGTTGAAGTTGCGGGTCCCTACGAGCAGTACGTC. It encodes CSVEVAGPYEQYV.

This sequence joins TRBV4-3 and TRBJ2-2; weak D call: TRBD2 (5 bases). The CDR3 totals 15 residues. V was pared by 1 base and J by 6 bases, with 12 bases between. Germline CDR1 and CDR2: LGHNA and YSLEER. The CDR3 region has the DNA TGCGCCAGCAGCCAAGTGAGGGTCCCCCCCGGGGAGCTGTTTTTT. It yields the protein CASSQVRVPPGELFF.